Following are 24 T cell receptor beta chains from one sample sequenced in a study of Graves' ophthalmopathy and Graves' hyperthyroidism. For repertoire sequencing, the TCR beta CDR3 regions were amplified from RNA transcripts. HTBI primers were used in a first-round RT-PCR, which preceded a second-round multiplex PCR. Using its own MiXCR run on the multiplex PCR reads, TCRdb lists one record per CDR3 protein. The repertoire consists of about 500,000 distinct CDR3 sequences, with around 15% occurring once and the leading ten covering 9.8%. Sequencing input: blood. These receptor sequences come from a woman under 40 with Graves' ophthalmopathy.

In its sample, this clonotype was seen many times. The chain has TRBV10-1 and TRBJ2-7; 7 bases agree with TRBD2. Germline values: CDR1 WNHNN, CDR2 SYGVQD (reference sequence). The CDR3 is 15 residues long. V lost 5 bases and J lost 2; bases outside the gene matches: 9. The CDR3 nucleotides are TGCGCCAGCAGTCCACGTACCGGGACTACCTACGAGCAGTACTTC. This sequence encodes CASSPRTGTTYEQYF.

The rearrangement joins TRBV12-3 or TRBV12-4 to TRBJ2-4; TRBD1 agrees at 9 bases. V was pared by 6 bases and J by 9 bases, with 6 bases of the junction left unmatched. CDR3 length equals 13 residues. The chain's CDR3 is CASSGTGSGIQYF. The CDR3 region has the DNA TGTGCCAGCAGCGGGACAGGGTCGGGCATTCAGTACTTC.

This clonotype came up many times. The chain uses TRBV27 and TRBJ2-7, with 9 bases identical to TRBD2. J gave up 3 bases and V 5 bases, and 11 bases lay outside the gene matches. The germline V gene has CDR1 MNHEY and CDR2 SMNVEV (reference sequence). The CDR3 spans 16 residues. The CDR3 coding sequence is TGTGCCAGCAGTACGGTAGCGGGAGTAGCAGTCTACGAGCAGTACTTC. Translation gives CASSTVAGVAVYEQYF.

This clonotype came up many times. The rearrangement joins TRBV7-9 to TRBJ2-7, with D possibly being TRBD1 (5 bases). Germline V gene data show CDR1 as SEHNR and CDR2 as FQNEAQ (reference sequence). This CDR3 region has 13 residues. V was shortened by 6 bases and J by 5 bases, with 14 bases between the two germline ends. The DNA for the CDR3 is TGTGCCAGCAGAGGAACAGGTTTTGACGAGCAGTACTTC. Encoded protein: CASRGTGFDEQYF.

This clonotype was seen at least ten times. The V call is TRBV5-1, the J call TRBJ2-5; D is tentatively TRBD1 or TRBD2 (5 bases each). The CDR3 has 13 residues. V dropped 4 bases and J dropped 7 bases, with 14 bases sitting between them. CDR1 is SGHRS and CDR2 is YFSETQ in the germline V gene. CDR3 loop: CASSRDGARTQYF. Here the CDR3 DNA reads TGCGCCAGCAGCCGGGACGGGGCTCGGACCCAGTACTTC.

With regard to this clonotype: A read error is likely, as this CDR3 ends without the conserved phenylalanine or tryptophan. The rearrangement uses TRBV12-3 or TRBV12-4 and TRBJ1-1; D gene ambiguous. The CDR3 totals 12 residues. Trimming cost V 6 bases and J 4 bases, with 9 bases left between them. The CDR3 here is CASSPGSTEAFL. CDR3 sequence (DNA): TGTGCCAGCAGCCCCGGGAGCACTGAAGCTTTCCTT.

The table lists this clonotype with many counts. The V gene is TRBV12-3 or TRBV12-4, the J gene TRBJ1-2; a possible D gene is TRBD1 (6 bases). The CDR3 totals 15 residues. V was shortened by 6 bases and J by 2 bases, with 16 bases between the two germline ends. The CDR3 reads CASRTDRTSNYGYTF. The DNA of the CDR3 is TGTGCCAGCAGAACAGACAGGACCTCGAACTATGGCTACACCTTC.

The genes are TRBV9 and TRBJ2-5, with TRBD2 matching over 8 bases. This CDR3 region has 14 residues. J lost 2 bases, V lost 2 bases, and 2 bases had no gene match. CDR1 is SGDLS, CDR2 YYNGEE, per germline. The CDR3 sequence is CASSVGGGQETQYF. DNA for the CDR3: TGTGCCAGCAGCGTCGGGGGGGGGCAAGAGACCCAGTACTTC.

This clonotype appeared many times. The chain is built from TRBV28 and TRBJ2-5; 7 bases line up with TRBD1. The germline CDR1 and CDR2 sequences are MDHEN and SYDVKM. The CDR3 is 16 residues long. V lost 6 bases to trimming and J lost 1 base; unmatched junction nucleotides: 11. The CDR3 is CASSPRGSGLQETQYF. CDR3 bases: TGTGCCAGCAGCCCCAGGGGGAGTGGGCTCCAAGAGACCCAGTACTTC.

This rearrangement joins TRBV6-2 or TRBV6-3 to TRBJ2-5; the match to TRBD2 covers 8 bases. This CDR3 contains 15 residues. V trimming: 4 bases; J trimming: 5 bases; junction bases outside the gene matches: 9. CDR1 and CDR2 from the germline V gene are MNHEY and SVGEGT. The CDR3 region has the DNA TGTGCCAGCAGTTCCGGTGCGGGGGGCGCCGAGACCCAGTACTTC. This codes for CASSSGAGGAETQYF.

There are a few counts of this clonotype. A much larger clone sits a single nucleotide away, making a read error possible. The chain carries TRBV3-1 and TRBJ2-7; D is undetermined. Looked up from germline, CDR1 is LGHDT and CDR2 is YNNKEL (reference sequence). Trimming removed 1 base at V and 2 bases at J, with 15 bases between. There are 16 residues in the CDR3. The CDR3 is CASSQGLAVYPYEQYF. In DNA, the CDR3 is TGTGCCAGCAGCCAAGGTCTGGCAGTATACCCCTACGAGCAGTACTTC.

The chain is built from TRBV12-3 or TRBV12-4 and TRBJ2-5; 7 bases map to TRBD2. V trimming: 7 bases; J trimming: 5 bases; junction bases outside the gene matches: 4. This CDR3 contains 12 residues. The CDR3 DNA is TGTGCCAGCAACCGAGCGGGGGAGACCCAGTACTTC. As protein: CASNRAGETQYF.

This chain uses TRBV19 with TRBJ2-2; D is uncertain. This CDR3 region has 14 residues. Trimming took off 7 bases at V and 2 bases at J, with 11 bases between the two ends. Germline V gene sequence: CDR1 LNHDA, CDR2 SQIVND (reference sequence). The CDR3 sequence: CASTPVGNTGELFF. CDR3 DNA: TGTGCCAGTACCCCGGTCGGCAACACCGGGGAGCTGTTTTTT.

This clonotype was seen ten or more times. This sequence joins TRBV29-1 and TRBJ1-1, with TRBD1 identical over 7 bases. The CDR3 has 12 amino acids. CDR1 SQVTM and CDR2 ANQGSEA come from the germline V gene. V dropped 3 bases and J dropped 8; count of bases not matched to a gene: 6. In DNA, the CDR3 is TGCAGCGTTGAGTCAGGGGGGCCGGAAGCTTTCTTT. The encoded protein is CSVESGGPEAFF.

This clonotype showed up many times. The chain has TRBV27 and TRBJ2-5, with 7 bases identical to TRBD1. V lost 2 bases to trimming and J lost 1 base; unmatched junction nucleotides: 7. Germline lookup yields CDR1 MNHEY and CDR2 SMNVEV (reference sequence). The CDR3 runs to 16 residues. The CDR3, as DNA: TGTGCCAGCAGTTTACGTACAGGGGCCTTCCAAGAGACCCAGTACTTC. Translation: CASSLRTGAFQETQYF.

This clonotype was picked up many times. In DNA, the CDR3 is TGTGCCAGTAGTATCCTCAGGGAGTACGGCTACACCTTC. As protein: CASSILREYGYTF. V usage is TRBV19 and J usage is TRBJ1-2; D possibly corresponds to TRBD1 (5 bases). Germline values: CDR1 LNHDA, CDR2 SQIVND (reference sequence). The CDR3 length is 13 residues. The V end was cut by 3 bases, the J end by 8 bases, with 13 bases between. Supplemented by reference TRBV19 and TRBJ1-2, the full variable domain reads DGGITQSPKYLFRKEGQNVTLSCEQNLNHDAMYWYRQDPGQGLRLIYYSQIVNDFQKGDIAEGYSVSREKKESFPLTVTSAQKNPTAFYLCASSILREYGYTFGSGTRLTVV.

This clonotype was observed at least ten times. The chain carries TRBV6-1 and TRBJ1-3; D is ambiguous. The germline V gene encodes CDR1 MNHNS and CDR2 SASEGT. Trimming took off 8 bases at V and 0 bases at J, with 2 bases between the two ends. The CDR3 has 11 residues. The CDR3 nucleotides read TGTGCCAGCCTCTCTGGAAACACCATATATTTT. Its translation: CASLSGNTIYF.

This clonotype occurred many times. The V and J genes are TRBV6-1 and TRBJ1-6; 7 nucleotides match TRBD1. J gave up 7 bases and V 6 bases, and 12 bases lay outside the gene matches. Germline V gives CDR1 MNHNS, CDR2 SASEGT. The CDR3 runs 16 residues. CDR3 in DNA: TGTGCCAGCAGGGCCACATATGGGACAGCCAATTCACCCCTCCACTTT. This encodes CASRATYGTANSPLHF.

Many counts were recorded for this clonotype. The chain joins TRBV9 to TRBJ2-7; D remains ambiguous. Looked up from germline, CDR1 is SGDLS and CDR2 is YYNGEE. V lost 0 bases, J lost 4 bases, and 2 bases lay in between. The CDR3 is made up of 11 amino acids. CDR3: CASSVVYEQYF. CDR3 coding DNA: TGTGCCAGCAGCGTAGTGTACGAGCAGTACTTC.

The genes are TRBV3-1 and TRBJ1-2; TRBD1 aligns across 10 bases. Losses at the gene ends were 2 bases for V and 4 bases for J; bases not matched to a gene: 10. Germline V gene data show CDR1 as LGHDT and CDR2 as YNNKEL (reference sequence). CDR3 length: 17 residues. The CDR3 region has the DNA TGTGCCAGCAGCCAATCCTACCGGGACAGGGGAATCTATGGCTACACCTTC. Translated, it gives CASSQSYRDRGIYGYTF.

The sample holds many counts of this clonotype. The chain has TRBV6-1 and TRBJ1-2; 7 nucleotides line up with TRBD1. V lost 4 bases to trimming and J lost 3 bases; unmatched junction nucleotides: 2. There are 13 residues in the CDR3. Germline assignment: CDR1 MNHNS and CDR2 SASEGT. The chain's CDR3 is CASSVDRDYGYTF. CDR3 in DNA: TGTGCCAGCAGTGTAGACAGGGACTATGGCTACACCTTC.

Ten or more counts support this clonotype. V usage is TRBV12-5 and J usage is TRBJ1-1; TRBD1 agrees at 8 bases. The CDR3 runs to 19 residues. Germline CDR1 and CDR2: LGHNT and FRNRAP. V lost 0 bases and J lost 9; bases outside the gene matches: 21. In nucleotides, the CDR3 is TGTGCTAGTGGTTTGGTACGGGGAGGGACAGGATCCCGGATGGGGAAAGCTTTCTTT. As protein: CASGLVRGGTGSRMGKAFF.

This clonotype was detected ten times or more. The chain has TRBV5-1 and TRBJ2-7; D remains unclear. Trimming pared 0 bases from V and 3 bases from J, leaving 7 bases between. CDR3 length: 13 residues. Germline lookup yields CDR1 SGHRS and CDR2 YFSETQ. In nucleotides, the CDR3 is TGCGCCAGCAGCTTGGACCAGGACTACGAGCAGTACTTC. Translation: CASSLDQDYEQYF.

This clonotype was seen at least ten times. This CDR3 is CASSLVGQTKTQYF. CDR3 DNA sequence: TGTGCCAGCAGCTTGGTTGGGCAGACCAAGACCCAGTACTTC. The rearrangement links TRBV5-4 to TRBJ2-5; D gene unclear. The CDR3 runs to 14 residues. Trimming took 0 bases from V and 6 from J, leaving 12 bases between them. Germline V gives CDR1 SGHNT, CDR2 YYREEE (reference sequence). Full variable domain (remainder filled in from reference TRBV5-4 and TRBJ2-5): ETGVTQSPTHLIKTRGQQVTLRCSSQSGHNTVSWYQQALGQGPQFIFQYYREEENGRGNFPPRFSGLQFPNYSSELNVNALELDDSALYLCASSLVGQTKTQYFGPGTRLLVL.